This T cell receptor beta chain was sequenced during a study of control samples from healthy donors and cancer patients (dated by TCRdb to 2020 to 2022). The library was prepared using the immunoSEQ multiplex PCR assay. TCRdb mirrors the immuneACCESS table, restricted to in-frame sequences. Some clones are absent from its copies; in checked studies, under half trace to an unresolved V gene, and the reason for the others is unknown. Within this sample are a few hundred thousand clones, with 75% to 95% of them counted one time only. The ten largest clones capture around 6.5% of the sample. For this clone: Its antigen is unknown. Qualities for individual bases were not recorded, and no much larger clone is one base off.

This clonotype originated in a man aged 35 to 55 with head and neck cancer. What was sequenced was PBMCs.

CDR3 region: CASSGTGGSNQPQHF. At the DNA level, the sequence is TGTGCCAGCAGTGGGACAGGGGGTAGCAATCAGCCCCAGCATTTT. The rearrangement joined TRBV2 to TRBJ1-5; a stretch of 10 junction bases matches TRBD1. Ends trimmed: V by 4 bases, J by 0 bases; bases unmatched to a gene: 0. Taken from the germline V gene, the CDR1 and CDR2 loops are SNHLY and FYNNEI. The CDR3 numbers 15 residues from cysteine through phenylalanine. Only the CDR3 portion is preserved as DNA: 45 bases, with reading frame beginning at the first base.